What follows describes a single TCR beta chain. The germline gives CDR1 SGHRS, CDR2 YFSETQ. V was pared by 4 bases and J by 2 bases, with 3 bases of the junction left unmatched. The CDR3 consists of 14 residues. This record belongs to a study of blood T cell repertoires in COVID-19. Data came from immunoSEQ multiplex PCR; TCRdb stores just in-frame clones and leaves some out. This sample carries about 56,000 clones, around 84% of them seen once, and the ten largest clones take 10% to 15%. Specimen: peripheral blood. The origin of this receptor is a woman at least 80 years old with acute or convalescent COVID-19. V usage is TRBV5-1 and J usage is TRBJ2-5, with TRBD1 matching over 9 bases. In nucleotides, the CDR3 is TGCGCCAGCAGCGGACAGGGGAGGCAAGAGACCCAGTACTTC. Its protein is CASSGQGRQETQYF.